This T cell receptor beta chain was captured in a study of Graves' ophthalmopathy and Graves' hyperthyroidism (dated by TCRdb to 2017 to 2018). With regard to the full study: Peripheral blood was collected at initial diagnosis, prior to any treatment. Once sampling was done, hyperthyroidism patients were given methimazole at a starting dose of 30 mg daily, while ophthalmopathy patients were given high-dose intravenous methylprednisolone. For training and testing, the 80 to 100 patients in the discovery cohort were randomly divided in a 7:3 ratio. The study used TCR beta repertoire signatures to distinguish Graves' ophthalmopathy from Graves' hyperthyroidism and to predict progression to ophthalmopathy. To explore V-J signatures that distinguish ophthalmopathy from hyperthyroidism, a discovery set of about a hundred patients was enrolled, made up of approximately 45 with ophthalmopathy and under 65 with stable hyperthyroidism. In total, 135 blood samples were TCR-sequenced: fewer than 50 ophthalmopathy, some 80 hyperthyroidism and some 17 hyperthyroidism-to-ophthalmopathy patients. An independent validation cohort comprised around 19 hyperthyroidism patients and 15 to 17 patients who later progressed from hyperthyroidism to ophthalmopathy. In more than five hyperthyroidism patients, T-cell repertoires of thyroid tissue and blood were compared. What the research found in general, with its limitations: In validation, the model predicted ophthalmopathy progression with nearly 71% sensitivity and 72.22% specificity; roughly 12 predicted patients were CT-confirmed with GO in a median of approximately 6.5 months. Most expanded thyroid clonotypes with a frequency above 0.001 also appeared in blood, which suggests that blood repertoires may reflect the immune response in the thyroid. In cross-validation, the 13-signature model distinguished ophthalmopathy from stable hyperthyroidism with 87.88% sensitivity and 81% to 82% specificity, while in the test set the corresponding values were about 80% and 75%. Sample size was not statistically predetermined, and group allocation was not concealed from the investigators.

Hyperthyroidism was defined as stable when no progression to ophthalmopathy occurred within 18 months of follow-up. Patients with hyperthyroidism were aged 18 to 65 years, had been newly diagnosed, and had a disease duration of less than 2 months. Patients with other autoimmune diseases, uncontrolled infections, pregnancy or lactation were excluded from the study. Diagnosis was based on clinical symptoms, serum thyroxine, TRAb, thyroid ultrasound and orbital computed tomography. PBMCs were isolated from about 10 ml of fresh peripheral blood by Ficoll-Paque density gradient centrifugation. Total RNA was extracted with Trizol reagent and quality-checked on an Agilent 2100 Bioanalyzer. This clonotype was seen at least ten times. There is no known antigen for this receptor. Base qualities are not provided; no much larger clone lies one nucleotide away. V loses 10 bases of germline sequence and J loses 10 bases, and the interval between the two ends is 19 bases. CDR1 MNHNS and CDR2 SASEGT are derived from the germline V gene. The CDR3 spans 12 residues, from the cysteine through the phenylalanine. Only the CDR3 portion is preserved as DNA: 36 bases, with reading frame beginning at the first base.

TCR beta CDR3 regions were amplified from RNA transcripts for repertoire sequencing. HTBI primers and the Qiagen OneStep RT-PCR kit were used in a first-round RT-PCR, which was followed by a second-round multiplex PCR, size selection and purification. Libraries were sequenced paired-end with 100 bp reads on an Illumina HiSeq2000. Regarding the original processing steps: SOAPnuke was used for read processing, and reads with adapters, uncalled bases, a mean Phred below 15, or no exact constant-primer or identifier match were discarded. COPE v1.2.5 was used to merge the high-quality paired reads. Each unique nucleotide sequence was defined as a clonotype, and clonotypes were aligned to IMGT TRB V, D and J references with MiTCR v1.1. Analysis was restricted to V-J combinations with a frequency above 0.0001, which covered approximately 99% of repertoires. A TCR clonal expansion and chaos score per V-J combination was defined as the ratio of F50 clonal expansion to chaos observed in the TCRdist matrix. Welch's t-statistics and random forest were used to narrow the features down to 10 to 15 V-J combinations, which were then fed into a naive Bayes classifier. The Morisita-Horn index was used to measure how similar the thyroid and blood repertoires were. The public reads were run again by TCRdb, first through fastp at Q25 and then through MiXCR, and only productive beta chains were kept. Each entry merges the rows of one CDR3 protein and shows their most common DNA and genes. The V and J calls come from TCRdb's annotation, not from the publication. The sample includes around 400,000 distinct CDR3 sequences, with about 21% observed a single time. 3% of the sample is taken by the ten largest.

The rearranged segments are TRBV6-1 and TRBJ1-1, with TRBD1 tentatively as D gene (5 bases match). Sequencing was carried out using peripheral blood. The receptor's source is a woman aged 18-30 years with stable Graves' hyperthyroidism. Donor details come from another sample of the same person, matched by shared clones. The CDR3 region: CATQGPDLGAFF. The DNA reads TGTGCCACGCAGGGCCCAGACCTCGGAGCTTTCTTT.